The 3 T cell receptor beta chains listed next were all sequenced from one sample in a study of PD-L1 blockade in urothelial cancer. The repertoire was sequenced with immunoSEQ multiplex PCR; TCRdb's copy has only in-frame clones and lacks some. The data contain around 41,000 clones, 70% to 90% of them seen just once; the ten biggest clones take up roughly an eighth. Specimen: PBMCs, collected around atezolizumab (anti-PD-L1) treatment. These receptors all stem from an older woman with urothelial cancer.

CDR3 DNA: TGCAGCGTTGATGAGGTTGTAGGAGGCGAGCAGTACTTC. Protein sequence: CSVDEVVGGEQYF. The V and J genes are TRBV29-1 and TRBJ2-7; D may be TRBD2 (5 bases). The V and J ends lost 3 bases and 6 bases respectively, with 15 bases between them. There are 13 residues in the CDR3. Germline V gene lookup returns CDR1 SQVTM and CDR2 ANQGSEA.

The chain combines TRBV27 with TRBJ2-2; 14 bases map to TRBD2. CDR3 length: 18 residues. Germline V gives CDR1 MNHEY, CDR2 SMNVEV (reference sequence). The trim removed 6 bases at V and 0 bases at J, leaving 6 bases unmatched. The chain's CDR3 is CASRLRTSGGSNTGELFF. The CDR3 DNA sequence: TGTGCCAGCAGGCTTCGGACTAGCGGGGGGTCGAACACCGGGGAGCTGTTTTTT.

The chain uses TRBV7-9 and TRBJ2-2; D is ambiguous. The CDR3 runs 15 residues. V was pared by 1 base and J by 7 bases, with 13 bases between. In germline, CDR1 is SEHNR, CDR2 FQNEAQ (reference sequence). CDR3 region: CASSLVFGPIGELFF. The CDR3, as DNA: TGTGCCAGCAGCTTAGTATTTGGGCCAATCGGGGAGCTGTTTTTT. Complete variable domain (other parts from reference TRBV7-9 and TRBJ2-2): DTGVSQNPRHKITKRGQNVTFRCDPISEHNRLYWYRQTLGQGPEFLTYFQNEAQLEKSRLLSDRFSAERPKGSFSTLEIQRTEQGDSAMYLCASSLVFGPIGELFFGEGSRLTVL.